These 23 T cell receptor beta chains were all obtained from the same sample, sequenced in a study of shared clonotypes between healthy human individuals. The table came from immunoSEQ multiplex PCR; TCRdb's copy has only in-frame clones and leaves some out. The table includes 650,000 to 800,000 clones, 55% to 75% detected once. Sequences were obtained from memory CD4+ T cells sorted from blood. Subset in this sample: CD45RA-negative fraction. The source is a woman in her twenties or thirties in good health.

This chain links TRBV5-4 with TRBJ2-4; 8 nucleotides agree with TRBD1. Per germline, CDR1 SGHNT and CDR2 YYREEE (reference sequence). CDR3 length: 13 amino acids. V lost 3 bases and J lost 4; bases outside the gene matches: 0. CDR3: CASSWDRKNIQYF. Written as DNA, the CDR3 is TGTGCCAGCAGCTGGGACAGGAAAAACATTCAGTACTTC.

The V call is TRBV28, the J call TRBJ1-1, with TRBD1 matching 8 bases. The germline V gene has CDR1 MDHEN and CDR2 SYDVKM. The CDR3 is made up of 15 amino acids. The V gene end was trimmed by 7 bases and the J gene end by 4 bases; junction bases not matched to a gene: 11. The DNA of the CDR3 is TGTGCCAGCAAACCCTCGCAGGGGGCGGTCACTGAAGCTTTCTTT. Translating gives CASKPSQGAVTEAFF. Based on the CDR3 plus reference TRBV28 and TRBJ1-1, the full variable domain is DVKVTQSSRYLVKRTGEKVFLECVQDMDHENMFWYRQDPGLGLRLIYFSYDVKMKEKGDIPEGYSVSREKKERFSLILESASTNQTSMYLCASKPSQGAVTEAFFGQGTRLTVV.

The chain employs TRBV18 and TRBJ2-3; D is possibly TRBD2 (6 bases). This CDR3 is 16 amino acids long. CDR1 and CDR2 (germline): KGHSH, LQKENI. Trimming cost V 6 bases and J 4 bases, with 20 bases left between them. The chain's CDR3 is CASSSRRGSGSDTQYF. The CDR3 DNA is TGTGCCAGCTCCTCTCGAAGGGGTAGCGGCTCAGATACGCAGTATTTT. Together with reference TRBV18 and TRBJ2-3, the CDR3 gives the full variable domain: NAGVMQNPRHLVRRRGQEARLRCSPMKGHSHVYWYRQLPEEGLKFMVYLQKENIIDESGMPKERFSAEFPKEGPSILRIQQVVRGDSAAYFCASSSRRGSGSDTQYFGPGTRLTVL.

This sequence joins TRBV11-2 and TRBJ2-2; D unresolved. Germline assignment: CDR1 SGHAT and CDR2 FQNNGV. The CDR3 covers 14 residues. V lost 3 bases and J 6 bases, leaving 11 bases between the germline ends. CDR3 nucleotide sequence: TGTGCCAGCAGCTTTTCTCTAGTTGCCGGGGAGCTGTTTTTT. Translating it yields CASSFSLVAGELFF.

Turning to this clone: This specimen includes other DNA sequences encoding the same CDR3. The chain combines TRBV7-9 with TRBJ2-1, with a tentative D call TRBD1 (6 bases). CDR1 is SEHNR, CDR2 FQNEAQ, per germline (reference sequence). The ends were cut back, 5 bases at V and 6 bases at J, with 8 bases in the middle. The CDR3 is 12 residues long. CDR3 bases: TGTGCCAGCAGCACACAGGGCAATGAGCAGTTCTTC. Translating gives CASSTQGNEQFF.

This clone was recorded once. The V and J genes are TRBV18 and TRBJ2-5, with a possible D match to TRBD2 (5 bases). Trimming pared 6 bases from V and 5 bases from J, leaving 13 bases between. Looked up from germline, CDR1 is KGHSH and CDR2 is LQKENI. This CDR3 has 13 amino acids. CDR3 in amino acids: CASSPTEVETQYF. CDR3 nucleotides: TGTGCCAGCTCCCCTACGGAGGTGGAGACCCAGTACTTC.

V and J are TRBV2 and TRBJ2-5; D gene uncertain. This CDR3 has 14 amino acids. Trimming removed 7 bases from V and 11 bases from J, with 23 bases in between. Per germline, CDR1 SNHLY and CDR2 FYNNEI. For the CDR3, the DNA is TGTGCCAGCACCAGGCTAGTAACCCAAAGAGAGCAGTACTTC. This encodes CASTRLVTQREQYF.

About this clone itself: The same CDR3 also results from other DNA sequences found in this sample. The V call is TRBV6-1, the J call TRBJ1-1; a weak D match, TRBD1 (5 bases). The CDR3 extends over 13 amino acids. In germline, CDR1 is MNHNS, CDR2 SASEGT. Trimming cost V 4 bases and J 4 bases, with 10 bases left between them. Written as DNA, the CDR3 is TGTGCCAGCAGTGTTGGGGGTTTCACTGAAGCTTTCTTT. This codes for CASSVGGFTEAFF.

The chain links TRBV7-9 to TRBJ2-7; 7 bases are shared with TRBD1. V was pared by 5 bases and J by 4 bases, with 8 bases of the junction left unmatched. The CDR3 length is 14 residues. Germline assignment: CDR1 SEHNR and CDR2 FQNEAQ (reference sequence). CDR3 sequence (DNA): TGTGCCAGCAGCGCCGACAGGGTTAGGTACGAGCAGTACTTC. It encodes CASSADRVRYEQYF.

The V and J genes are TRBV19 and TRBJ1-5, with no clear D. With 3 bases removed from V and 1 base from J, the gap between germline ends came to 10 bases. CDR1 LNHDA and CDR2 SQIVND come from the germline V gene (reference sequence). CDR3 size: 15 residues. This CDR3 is CASSMRTFSNQPQHF. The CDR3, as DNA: TGTGCCAGTAGTATGAGGACGTTCAGCAATCAGCCCCAGCATTTT.

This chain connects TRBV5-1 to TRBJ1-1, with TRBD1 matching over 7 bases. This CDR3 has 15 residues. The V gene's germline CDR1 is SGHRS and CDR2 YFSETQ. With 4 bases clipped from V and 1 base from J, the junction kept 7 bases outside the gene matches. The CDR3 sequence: CASSLTGDPNTEAFF. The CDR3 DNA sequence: TGCGCCAGCAGCCTCACAGGGGATCCGAACACTGAAGCTTTCTTT.

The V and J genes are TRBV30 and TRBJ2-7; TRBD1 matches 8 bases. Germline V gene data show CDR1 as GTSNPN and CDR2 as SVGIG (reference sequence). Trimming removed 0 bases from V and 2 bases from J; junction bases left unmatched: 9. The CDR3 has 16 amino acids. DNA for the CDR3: TGTGCCTGGAGTGTACGGGTCCGGGACAGGCCCTACGAGCAGTACTTC. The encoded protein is CAWSVRVRDRPYEQYF. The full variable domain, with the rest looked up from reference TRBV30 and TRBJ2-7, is SQTIHQWPATLVQPVGSPLSLECTVEGTSNPNLYWYRQAAGRGLQLLFYSVGIGQISSEVPQNLSASRPQDRQFILSSKKLLLSDSGFYLCAWSVRVRDRPYEQYFGPGTRLTVT.

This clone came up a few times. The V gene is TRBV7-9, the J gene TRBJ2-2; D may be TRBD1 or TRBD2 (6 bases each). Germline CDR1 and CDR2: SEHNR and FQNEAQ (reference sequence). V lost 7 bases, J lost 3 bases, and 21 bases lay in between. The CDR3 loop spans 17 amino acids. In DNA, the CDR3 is TGTGCCAGCACCAAACCTTTGGGGGGCGCTTACACCGGGGAGCTGTTTTTT. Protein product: CASTKPLGGAYTGELFF.

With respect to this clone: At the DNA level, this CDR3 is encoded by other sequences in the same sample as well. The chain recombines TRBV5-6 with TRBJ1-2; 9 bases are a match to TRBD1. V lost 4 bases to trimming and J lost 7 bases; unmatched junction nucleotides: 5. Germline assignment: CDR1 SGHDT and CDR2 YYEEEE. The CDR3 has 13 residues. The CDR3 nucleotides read TGTGCCAGCAGCCTCTGGGACAGGGCTGGCTACACCTTC. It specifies CASSLWDRAGYTF. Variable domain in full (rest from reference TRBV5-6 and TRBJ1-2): DAGVTQSPTHLIKTRGQQVTLRCSPKSGHDTVSWYQQALGQGPQFIFQYYEEEERQRGNFPDRFSGHQFPNYSSELNVNALLLGDSALYLCASSLWDRAGYTFGSGTRLTVV.

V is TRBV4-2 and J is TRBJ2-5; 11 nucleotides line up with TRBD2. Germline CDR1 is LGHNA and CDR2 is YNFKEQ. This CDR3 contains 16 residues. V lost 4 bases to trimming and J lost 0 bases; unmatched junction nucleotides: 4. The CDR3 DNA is TGTGCCAGCAGCCGAAAGACTAGCGGGAACCAAGAGACCCAGTACTTC. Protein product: CASSRKTSGNQETQYF.

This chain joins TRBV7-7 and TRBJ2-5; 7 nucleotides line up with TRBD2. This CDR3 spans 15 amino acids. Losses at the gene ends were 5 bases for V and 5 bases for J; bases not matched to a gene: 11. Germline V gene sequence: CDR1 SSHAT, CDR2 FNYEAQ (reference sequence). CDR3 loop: CASSHPSGGAETQYF. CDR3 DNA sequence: TGTGCCAGCAGCCACCCTAGCGGAGGGGCGGAGACCCAGTACTTC.

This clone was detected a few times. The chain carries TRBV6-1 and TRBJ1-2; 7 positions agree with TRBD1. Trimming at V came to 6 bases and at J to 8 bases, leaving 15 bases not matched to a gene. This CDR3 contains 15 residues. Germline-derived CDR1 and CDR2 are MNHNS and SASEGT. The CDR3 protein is CASRTGQSQVEGYTF. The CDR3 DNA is TGTGCCAGCAGGACGGGACAGTCCCAGGTGGAAGGCTACACCTTC.

The CDR3 sequence: CASSLGTSGRPTQETQYF. In DNA, the CDR3 is TGCGCCAGCAGCTTGGGGACTAGCGGGAGGCCTACCCAAGAGACCCAGTACTTC. J is TRBJ2-5 and V is TRBV5-1, with 14 bases matching TRBD2. The CDR3 contains 18 residues. J gave up 1 base and V 0 bases, and 5 bases lay outside the gene matches. Germline-derived CDR1 and CDR2 are SGHRS and YFSETQ.

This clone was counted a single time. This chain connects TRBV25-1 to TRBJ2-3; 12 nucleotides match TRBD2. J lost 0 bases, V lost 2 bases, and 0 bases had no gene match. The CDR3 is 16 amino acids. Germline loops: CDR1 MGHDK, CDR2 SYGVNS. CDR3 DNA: TGTGCCAGCAGTGAAGGGACTAGCGGGAGCACAGATACGCAGTATTTT. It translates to CASSEGTSGSTDTQYF.

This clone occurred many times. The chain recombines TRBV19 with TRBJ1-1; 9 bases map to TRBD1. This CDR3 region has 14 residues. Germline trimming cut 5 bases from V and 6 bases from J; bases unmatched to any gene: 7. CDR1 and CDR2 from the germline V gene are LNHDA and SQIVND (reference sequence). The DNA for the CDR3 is TGTGCCAGTAGTCTCGGACAGGGGATAGCTGAAGCTTTCTTT. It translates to CASSLGQGIAEAFF.

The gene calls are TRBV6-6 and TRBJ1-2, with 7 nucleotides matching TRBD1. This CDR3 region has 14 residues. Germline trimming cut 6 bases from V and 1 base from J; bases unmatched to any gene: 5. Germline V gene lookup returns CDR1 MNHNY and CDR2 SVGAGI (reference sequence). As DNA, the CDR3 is TGTGCCAGCAGGCAGGGACAGTTTAACTATGGCTACACCTTC. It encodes CASRQGQFNYGYTF.

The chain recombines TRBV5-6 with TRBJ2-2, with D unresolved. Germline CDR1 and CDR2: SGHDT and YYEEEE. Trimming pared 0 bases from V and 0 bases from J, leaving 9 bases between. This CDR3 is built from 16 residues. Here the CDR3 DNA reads TGTGCCAGCAGCTTGGGTCACACGGCGAACACCGGGGAGCTGTTTTTT. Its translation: CASSLGHTANTGELFF.

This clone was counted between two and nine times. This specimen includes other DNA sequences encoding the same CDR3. CDR3: CASSRTGYEQYF. DNA for the CDR3: TGTGCCAGCAGTAGGACAGGCTACGAGCAGTACTTC. V and J are TRBV28 and TRBJ2-7; 7 positions match TRBD1. Germline V gene sequence: CDR1 MDHEN, CDR2 SYDVKM. Trimming cost V 5 bases and J 3 bases; bases outside gene matches: 1. CDR3 length: 12 residues. Looking up the rest from reference TRBV28 and TRBJ2-7 gives the full variable domain: DVKVTQSSRYLVKRTGEKVFLECVQDMDHENMFWYRQDPGLGLRLIYFSYDVKMKEKGDIPEGYSVSREKKERFSLILESASTNQTSMYLCASSRTGYEQYFGPGTRLTVT.